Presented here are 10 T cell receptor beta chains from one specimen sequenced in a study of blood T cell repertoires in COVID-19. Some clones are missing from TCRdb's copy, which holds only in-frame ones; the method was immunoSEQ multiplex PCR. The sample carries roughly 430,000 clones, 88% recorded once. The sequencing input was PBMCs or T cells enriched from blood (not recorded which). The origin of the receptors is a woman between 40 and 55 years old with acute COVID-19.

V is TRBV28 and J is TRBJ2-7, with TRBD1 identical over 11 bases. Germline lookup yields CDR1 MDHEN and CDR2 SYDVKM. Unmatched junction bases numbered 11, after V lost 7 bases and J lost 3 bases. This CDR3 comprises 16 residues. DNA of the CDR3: TGTGCCAGCACCATAGCCGGGACAGGGGGTGTCTACGAGCAGTACTTC. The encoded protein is CASTIAGTGGVYEQYF.

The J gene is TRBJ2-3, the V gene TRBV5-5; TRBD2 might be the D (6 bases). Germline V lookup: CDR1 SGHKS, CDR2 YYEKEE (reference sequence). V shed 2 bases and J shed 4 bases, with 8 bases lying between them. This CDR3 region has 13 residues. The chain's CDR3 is CASSFTSSDTQYF. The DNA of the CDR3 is TGTGCCAGCAGCTTTACTAGCTCAGATACGCAGTATTTT.

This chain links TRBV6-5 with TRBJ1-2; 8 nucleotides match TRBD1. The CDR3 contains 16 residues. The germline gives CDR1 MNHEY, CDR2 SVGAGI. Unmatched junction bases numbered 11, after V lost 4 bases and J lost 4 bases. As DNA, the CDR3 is TGTGCCAGCAGTTTACAATCAGGGGGCGCGAGCTATGGCTACACCTTC. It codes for CASSLQSGGASYGYTF.

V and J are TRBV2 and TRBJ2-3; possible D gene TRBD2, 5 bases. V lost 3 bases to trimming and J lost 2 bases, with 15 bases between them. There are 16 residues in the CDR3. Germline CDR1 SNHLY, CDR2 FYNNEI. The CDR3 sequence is CASSDVVASSTDTQYF. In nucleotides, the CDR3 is TGTGCCAGCAGTGACGTCGTGGCTAGCTCCACAGATACGCAGTATTTT.

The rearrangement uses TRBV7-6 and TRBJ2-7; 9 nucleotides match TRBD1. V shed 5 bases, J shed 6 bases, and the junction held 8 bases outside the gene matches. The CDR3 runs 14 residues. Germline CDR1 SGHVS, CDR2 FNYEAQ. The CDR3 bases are TGTGCCAGCAGCCCACAAGGACAGGGGAGCGAGCAGTACTTC. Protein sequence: CASSPQGQGSEQYF.

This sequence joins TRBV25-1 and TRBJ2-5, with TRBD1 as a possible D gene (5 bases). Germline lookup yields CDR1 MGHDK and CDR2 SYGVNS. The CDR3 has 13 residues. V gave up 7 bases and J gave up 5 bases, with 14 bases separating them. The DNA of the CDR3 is TGTGCCAGCACCAAAGGGGCTTGGGAGACCCAGTACTTC. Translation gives CASTKGAWETQYF.

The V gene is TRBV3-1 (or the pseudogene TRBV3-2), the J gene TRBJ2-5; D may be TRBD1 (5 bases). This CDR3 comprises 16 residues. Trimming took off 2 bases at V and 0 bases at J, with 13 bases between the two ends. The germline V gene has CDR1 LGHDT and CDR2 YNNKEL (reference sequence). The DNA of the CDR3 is TGTGCCAGCAGCCAACCAGGGTCAGGGTACCAAGAGACCCAGTACTTC. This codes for CASSQPGSGYQETQYF.

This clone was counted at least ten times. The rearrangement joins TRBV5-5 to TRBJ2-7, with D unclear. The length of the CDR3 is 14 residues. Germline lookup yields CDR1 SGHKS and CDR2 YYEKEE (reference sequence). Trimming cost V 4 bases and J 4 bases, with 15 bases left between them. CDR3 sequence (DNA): TGTGCCAGCAGCGCCTCGGCGGATCGATACGAGCAGTACTTC. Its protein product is CASSASADRYEQYF.

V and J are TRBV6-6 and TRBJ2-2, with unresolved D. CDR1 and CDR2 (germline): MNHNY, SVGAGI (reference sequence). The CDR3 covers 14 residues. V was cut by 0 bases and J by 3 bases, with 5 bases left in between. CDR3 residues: CASSYSRDTGELFF. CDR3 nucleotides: TGTGCCAGCAGTTACTCGAGAGACACCGGGGAGCTGTTTTTT.

The CDR3 nucleotides are TGTGCCAGCAGCCGGGTAGCGGGGGGGGATTACGAGCAGTACTTC. It translates to CASSRVAGGDYEQYF. The chain combines TRBV11-2 with TRBJ2-7; 11 bases map to TRBD2. Losses at the gene ends were 5 bases for V and 4 bases for J; bases not matched to a gene: 7. This CDR3 is 15 amino acids long. Germline V gene data show CDR1 as SGHAT and CDR2 as FQNNGV.